The 24 T cell receptor beta chains in this list originate from one sample, sequenced in a study of cytomegalovirus exposure and HLA in healthy donors. Data came from immunoSEQ multiplex PCR; TCRdb stores just in-frame clones and leaves some out. The sample lists about 60,000 clones, 95% to 96% occurring once. Sequences were obtained from PBMCs. These receptors originate from a man aged 18-30 years in good health and CMV-seronegative.

V gene TRBV2 combines with J gene TRBJ2-1; tentatively, D is TRBD2 (7 bases). Germline loops: CDR1 SNHLY, CDR2 FYNNEI. CDR3 length equals 16 residues. Between the trimmed V and J ends, which lost 8 bases and 9 bases, there was a span of 26 bases. The CDR3 loop is CASDESPGGGLSEQFF. CDR3 sequence (DNA): TGTGCCAGCGATGAATCTCCTGGGGGGGGGCTCAGTGAGCAGTTCTTC.

The gene calls are TRBV10-3 and TRBJ1-1; D is unclear. Germline V gives CDR1 ENHRY, CDR2 SYGVKD. Deletions cut 0 bases from V and 7 bases from J, with 3 bases between. The CDR3 is made up of 11 amino acids. CDR3 amino acids: CAISESGEAFF. In DNA, the CDR3 is TGTGCCATCAGTGAGTCCGGTGAAGCTTTCTTT.

The gene calls are TRBV6-1 and TRBJ1-2; 7 nucleotides agree with TRBD1. Unmatched junction bases numbered 7, after V lost 4 bases and J lost 5 bases. The CDR3 is made up of 14 amino acids. Germline V gene lookup returns CDR1 MNHNS and CDR2 SASEGT. CDR3 sequence (DNA): TGTGCCAGCAGTGCTGTGGACAGGAGATATGGCTACACCTTC. Its protein is CASSAVDRRYGYTF.

This clone was recorded only once. The rearrangement uses TRBV6-5 and TRBJ2-7; 8 bases are a match to TRBD1. V lost 2 bases, J lost 3 bases, and 3 bases stayed unmatched. The CDR3 runs 14 residues. CDR1 and CDR2 (germline): MNHEY, SVGAGI. The CDR3 protein is CASSYRDRSYEQYF. The CDR3 DNA is TGTGCCAGCAGTTACAGGGACAGGAGCTACGAGCAGTACTTC.

The V and J genes are TRBV6-1 and TRBJ2-1; tentatively, D is TRBD1 (5 bases). There are 17 residues in the CDR3. From germline, CDR1 is MNHNS and CDR2 SASEGT. Trimming took 0 bases from V and 7 from J, leaving 19 bases between them. For the CDR3, the DNA is TGTGCCAGCAGTGAAGCGGAAGGTGCGACAGCTTATAATGAGCAGTTCTTC. Translation: CASSEAEGATAYNEQFF.

This chain joins TRBV7-8 and TRBJ1-5; the match to TRBD1 covers 8 bases. The ends lost 4 bases at V and 5 bases at J; junction bases unmatched: 7. Germline V gene data show CDR1 as SGHVS and CDR2 as FQNEAQ. The CDR3 sequence is 15 residues long. CDR3 region: CASSSHGQGDQPQHF. The CDR3 DNA follows: TGTGCCAGCAGCTCCCACGGACAGGGTGATCAGCCCCAGCATTTT.

The count of this clone is one. The chain is built from TRBV5-1 and TRBJ2-1; D ambiguous. Deletions cut 1 base from V and 4 bases from J, with 12 bases between. Germline assignment: CDR1 SGHRS and CDR2 YFSETQ. CDR3 length: 15 residues. CDR3 region: CASSLSLDFYNEQFF. The CDR3 DNA reads TGCGCCAGCAGCTTGTCGCTAGACTTTTACAATGAGCAGTTCTTC.

This chain joins TRBV19 and TRBJ1-2; D not certain. The CDR3 totals 11 residues. The V gene lost 1 base and the J gene lost 7 bases, with 4 bases spanning the gap. From germline, CDR1 is LNHDA and CDR2 SQIVND (reference sequence). CDR3 residues: CASSIGSGYTF. The CDR3 region has the DNA TGTGCCAGTAGTATAGGGAGTGGCTACACCTTC.

V is TRBV27 and J is TRBJ2-5, with D possibly TRBD1 on 6 matching bases. Trimming took off 4 bases at V and 1 base at J, with 7 bases between the two ends. In germline, CDR1 is MNHEY, CDR2 SMNVEV (reference sequence). The CDR3 extends over 13 amino acids. The CDR3 reads CASSWTVQETQYF. CDR3 coding DNA: TGTGCCAGCAGTTGGACAGTCCAAGAGACCCAGTACTTC.

The V gene is TRBV15, the J gene TRBJ2-1, with D possibly being TRBD2 (5 bases). CDR3 length: 15 amino acids. Between the trimmed V and J ends, which lost 0 bases and 3 bases, there was a span of 9 bases. CDR1 and CDR2 from the germline V gene are LNHNV and YYDKDF (reference sequence). CDR3 DNA: TGTGCCACCAGCAGAGATAAGCGGAGCTACAATGAGCAGTTCTTC. Its translation is CATSRDKRSYNEQFF. The whole variable domain, remainder taken from reference TRBV15 and TRBJ2-1, is DAMVIQNPRYQVTQFGKPVTLSCSQTLNHNVMYWYQQKSSQAPKLLFHYYDKDFNNEADTPDNFQSRRPNTSFCFLDIRSPGLGDTAMYLCATSRDKRSYNEQFFGPGTRLTVL.

This rearrangement joins TRBV6-5 to TRBJ2-7; TRBD2 agrees at 10 bases. The CDR3 has 15 residues. In germline, CDR1 is MNHEY, CDR2 SVGAGI. The ends lost 5 bases at V and 3 bases at J; junction bases unmatched: 7. This CDR3 reads CASSPLAGENYEQYF. CDR3 bases: TGTGCCAGCAGTCCGCTAGCGGGAGAGAACTACGAGCAGTACTTC.

This clone has a single count. The CDR3 DNA reads TGTGCCTGGAGGGACACACCGCGAGTAAACTATGGCTACACCTTC. It specifies CAWRDTPRVNYGYTF. V is TRBV30 and J is TRBJ1-2; the D gene is possibly TRBD1 (5 bases). Trimming removed 3 bases at V and 2 bases at J, with 16 bases between. CDR3 length equals 15 residues. The germline gives CDR1 GTSNPN, CDR2 SVGIG (reference sequence). Full variable domain (missing parts from reference TRBV30 and TRBJ1-2): SQTIHQWPATLVQPVGSPLSLECTVEGTSNPNLYWYRQAAGRGLQLLFYSVGIGQISSEVPQNLSASRPQDRQFILSSKKLLLSDSGFYLCAWRDTPRVNYGYTFGSGTRLTVV.

This clone appeared once. The genes are TRBV11-2 and TRBJ1-2, with no clear D. Germline-derived CDR1 and CDR2 are SGHAT and FQNNGV. This CDR3 is built from 15 residues. V was clipped by 4 bases and J by 7 bases, with 19 bases between them. The CDR3 DNA is TGTGCCAGCAGCTCACCCCGGGCCCCGCGGGGTGGCTACACCTTC. This gives the protein CASSSPRAPRGGYTF.

The DNA of the CDR3 is TGTGCCAGCAGCTTGTACAGGGAAGCTTTCTTT. Its protein is CASSLYREAFF. The chain recombines TRBV5-6 with TRBJ1-1; possibly TRBD1 for D (5 bases). Germline lookup yields CDR1 SGHDT and CDR2 YYEEEE. With 1 base removed from V and 8 bases from J, the gap between germline ends came to 6 bases. The CDR3 loop spans 11 amino acids.

V usage is TRBV27 and J usage is TRBJ2-7; the match to TRBD1 covers 9 bases. V lost 8 bases, J lost 2 bases, and 13 bases stayed unmatched. Germline V lookup: CDR1 MNHEY, CDR2 SMNVEV (reference sequence). The CDR3 contains 16 residues. The CDR3: CASPRGDRGKAYEQYF. The CDR3 DNA sequence: TGTGCCAGCCCCCGGGGCGACAGGGGGAAGGCCTACGAGCAGTACTTC.

The chain employs TRBV18 and TRBJ1-2, with D maybe TRBD1 (6 bases). Germline-derived CDR1 and CDR2 are KGHSH and LQKENI. Trimming took off 2 bases at V and 4 bases at J, with 17 bases between the two ends. The length of the CDR3 is 16 residues. The CDR3: CASSPSQGRRSYGYTF. CDR3 sequence (DNA): TGTGCCAGCTCACCATCCCAGGGGCGCAGGAGCTATGGCTACACCTTC.

DNA for the CDR3: TGTGCCAGCAGCGAAAGGGGGCCCGCCCTAAACAATGAGCAGTTCTTC. Protein product: CASSERGPALNNEQFF. The V and J genes are TRBV9 and TRBJ2-1; 7 bases agree with TRBD1. Germline V lookup: CDR1 SGDLS, CDR2 YYNGEE. The CDR3 consists of 16 residues. Unmatched junction bases numbered 11, after V lost 3 bases and J lost 5 bases.

The rearrangement joins TRBV15 to TRBJ2-3, with D possibly being TRBD2 (5 bases). The CDR3 sequence is 13 residues long. CDR1 is LNHNV and CDR2 is YYDKDF in the germline V gene (reference sequence). The V end lost 0 bases, the J end lost 5 bases, and 6 bases lay between the germline ends. This chain's CDR3 is CATSRDRGDTQYF. The CDR3 DNA follows: TGTGCCACCAGCAGAGATCGGGGAGATACGCAGTATTTT.

The V and J genes are TRBV5-6 and TRBJ2-2; 14 bases align to TRBD2. The germline V gene has CDR1 SGHDT and CDR2 YYEEEE. The CDR3 runs 17 residues. V lost 1 base and J lost 7; bases outside the gene matches: 6. In nucleotides, the CDR3 is TGTGCCAGCAGCTTGTTCCCGGGACTAGCGGGAGACGGGGAGCTGTTTTTT. Translation: CASSLFPGLAGDGELFF.

The chain carries TRBV6-1 and TRBJ1-2; 8 positions match TRBD1. This CDR3 spans 14 amino acids. With V trimmed by 6 bases and J by 3 bases, 6 bases remained unmatched. The germline V gene encodes CDR1 MNHNS and CDR2 SASEGT. CDR3: CASSPGTGDYGYTF. CDR3 sequence (DNA): TGTGCCAGCAGCCCCGGGACAGGCGACTATGGCTACACCTTC.

A single count supports this clone. The chain recombines TRBV6-5 with TRBJ1-1; D might be TRBD1 (6 bases). Germline CDR1 is MNHEY and CDR2 is SVGAGI. This CDR3 comprises 13 residues. Trimming removed 4 bases at V and 8 bases at J, with 14 bases between. CDR3 amino acids: CASSSTRGPEAFF. The CDR3 nucleotides read TGTGCCAGCAGTTCCACCAGGGGTCCCGAAGCTTTCTTT.

The V call is TRBV9, the J call TRBJ2-7, with a weak D call TRBD2 (6 bases). With 3 bases removed from V and 0 bases from J, the gap between germline ends came to 7 bases. Looked up from germline, CDR1 is SGDLS and CDR2 is YYNGEE. The CDR3 extends over 13 amino acids. DNA for the CDR3: TGTGCCAGCAGCGCCGGGAGCTCCTACGAGCAGTACTTC. This sequence encodes CASSAGSSYEQYF.

The chain uses TRBV2 and TRBJ2-6; the D is unclear. V shed 6 bases and J shed 0 bases, with 6 bases lying between them. The CDR3 loop spans 14 amino acids. The germline gives CDR1 SNHLY, CDR2 FYNNEI. The CDR3 region is CASRQSSGANVLTF. The CDR3 DNA follows: TGTGCCAGCAGACAGAGCTCTGGGGCCAACGTCCTGACTTTC.

This clone appeared a single time. This chain uses TRBV30 with TRBJ2-5; no reliable D call. The V gene's germline CDR1 is GTSNPN and CDR2 SVGIG (reference sequence). CDR3 size: 13 residues. Trimming shortened V by 2 bases and J by 7 bases, and 14 bases separated the two germline ends. The CDR3 sequence: CAWSPLHPGTQYF. CDR3 coding DNA: TGTGCCTGGAGTCCACTACACCCCGGGACCCAGTACTTC.